The 5 T cell receptor beta chains in this list originate from one sample, sequenced in a study of blood T cell repertoires in COVID-19. Here immunoSEQ multiplex PCR was the method, and the copy in TCRdb shows in-frame clones only, minus some. This sample has around 200,000 clones, with around 91% found just once. Sequencing was performed on peripheral blood. Receptor source: a man aged 50 or older with acute or convalescent COVID-19.

This rearrangement joins TRBV5-5 to TRBJ1-1; D might be TRBD1 (5 bases). Germline lookup yields CDR1 SGHKS and CDR2 YYEKEE (reference sequence). The length of the CDR3 is 13 residues. Trimming cost V 2 bases and J 5 bases, with 10 bases left between them. This CDR3 is CASSLYRTTEAFF. CDR3 DNA: TGTGCCAGCAGCTTATACAGGACGACTGAAGCTTTCTTT.

The chain couples TRBV27 to TRBJ2-7, with 9 bases matching TRBD1. Trimming removed 2 bases from V and 3 bases from J; junction bases left unmatched: 2. This CDR3 is built from 14 residues. The germline CDR1 and CDR2 sequences are MNHEY and SMNVEV (reference sequence). CDR3 region: CASSLMGQGYEQYF. The CDR3, as DNA: TGTGCCAGCAGTTTAATGGGACAGGGCTACGAGCAGTACTTC.

In nucleotides, the CDR3 is TGTGCCAGCAGCCGGGACAGGGAGAACAATGAGCAGTTCTTC. It yields the protein CASSRDRENNEQFF. V gene TRBV6-4 combines with J gene TRBJ2-1, with TRBD1 matching over 9 bases. The CDR3 has 14 residues. After removal of 6 bases from V and 5 bases from J, the junction contained 5 bases not matched to a gene. The germline V gene encodes CDR1 MRHNA and CDR2 SNTAGT.

The chain joins TRBV5-4 to TRBJ2-7; TRBD2 aligns across 11 bases. The CDR3 extends over 15 amino acids. The trim removed 4 bases at V and 7 bases at J, leaving 10 bases unmatched. Germline CDR1 is SGHNT and CDR2 is YYREEE (reference sequence). DNA for the CDR3: TGTGCCAGCAGCCCAAGGGGACTAGCGGCTGAGGAGCAGTACTTC. Encoded protein: CASSPRGLAAEEQYF.

Here the CDR3 reads CAISESGLDTDTQYF. The DNA for the CDR3 is TGTGCCATCAGTGAGTCGGGACTTGACACAGATACGCAGTATTTT. This chain joins TRBV10-3 and TRBJ2-3; weak D call: TRBD2 (6 bases). This CDR3 is built from 15 residues. Trimming cost V 0 bases and J 2 bases, with 9 bases left between them. CDR1 is ENHRY and CDR2 is SYGVKD in the germline V gene.